This is a list of T cell receptor beta chains from one sample in a study of blood T cell repertoires in COVID-19. Generated by immunoSEQ multiplex PCR, the TCRdb table keeps only in-frame clones and is missing some. The sample consists of fewer than 250,000 clones, around 88% of them appearing once. The sample comprised peripheral blood. Source of these receptors: a man aged 45-65 years with active or convalescent COVID-19. Both conserved end residues are part of each CDR3. A D gene is named only where the DNA matches it firmly. Clone size is stated in some rows and not others, as once, few, many or a class when expanded.

j_call,v_call,clone_size,d_call,cdr3_aa,cdr3_nt
TRBJ2-1,TRBV11-3,.,TRBD2,CASSLAGGADNEQFF,TGTGCCAGCAGCTTAGCGGGGGGGGCCGACAATGAGCAGTTCTTC
TRBJ1-2,TRBV7-2,.,.,CASSLGQNYGYTF,TGTGCCAGCAGCTTAGGACAAAACTATGGCTACACCTTC
TRBJ1-1,TRBV15,.,TRBD1,CATSRYRGGTEAFF,TGTGCCACCAGCAGATACAGGGGAGGCACTGAAGCTTTCTTT
TRBJ2-1,TRBV24-1,once,TRBD1,CATSSRDRGGNEQFF,TGTGCCACCAGCAGCCGGGACAGGGGTGGCAATGAGCAGTTCTTC
TRBJ1-5,TRBV5-4,.,.,CASSLMGTDQPQHF,TGTGCCAGCAGCTTGATGGGCACCGATCAGCCCCAGCATTTT
TRBJ1-4,TRBV5-4,.,TRBD1,CASSSSTGARNEKLFF,TGTGCCAGCAGCTCGAGTACAGGGGCGAGAAATGAAAAACTGTTTTTT
TRBJ1-1,TRBV6-5,.,.,CASLSNRVNTEAFF,TGTGCCAGCCTTAGCAACAGGGTAAACACTGAAGCTTTCTTT
TRBJ2-7,TRBV5-6,.,TRBD2,CASSPISGGPLDEQYF,TGTGCCAGCAGCCCTATTAGCGGGGGCCCGCTCGACGAGCAGTACTTC
TRBJ1-3,TRBV7-9,few,.,CASSLGGGHLLYF,TGTGCCAGCAGCTTAGGGGGGGGACACCTCCTATATTTT
TRBJ1-5,TRBV7-6,.,TRBD1,CASSQGTGENQPQHF,TGTGCCAGCAGCCAGGGGACAGGGGAAAACCAGCCCCAGCATTTT
TRBJ1-2,TRBV28,.,.,CASSLTGDGGYTF,TGTGCCAGCAGTTTAACCGGGGATGGTGGCTACACCTTC
TRBJ2-2,TRBV2,.,.,CASSEDLIGAGELFF,TGTGCCAGCAGTGAAGACCTTATCGGTGCCGGGGAGCTGTTTTTT
TRBJ1-2,TRBV4-3,.,TRBD1,CASSQRTGGVYGYTF,TGCGCCAGCAGCCAACGGACAGGGGGCGTCTATGGCTACACCTTC
TRBJ1-2,TRBV11-1,.,.,CASSFSPGEHGYTF,TGTGCCAGCAGCTTTTCCCCAGGGGAGCATGGCTACACCTTC
TRBJ2-7,TRBV6-2/TRBV6-3,.,.,CASSYSPGTQYEQYF,TGTGCCAGCAGTTACTCTCCCGGGACTCAATACGAGCAGTACTTC
TRBJ1-1,TRBV27,many,.,CASKVPGHTEAFF,TGTGCCAGCAAAGTTCCAGGGCATACTGAAGCTTTCTTT
TRBJ2-3,TRBV2,.,.,CASSVDGSTDTQYF,TGTGCCAGCAGTGTCGACGGGAGCACAGATACGCAGTATTTT
TRBJ2-7,TRBV11-2,.,.,CASSPRTGYEQYF,TGTGCCAGCAGCCCCAGAACAGGGTACGAGCAGTACTTC
TRBJ1-6,TRBV19,.,.,CASSPKSSYNSPLHF,TGTGCCAGTAGCCCTAAAAGCTCCTATAATTCACCCCTCCACTTT
TRBJ1-4,TRBV7-9,few,TRBD1,CASSMTGRYEKLFF,TGTGCCAGCTCGATGACAGGGAGGTATGAAAAACTGTTTTTT
TRBJ1-1,TRBV9,.,TRBD1,CASSPKPRGPTEAFF,TGTGCCAGCAGCCCTAAACCCAGGGGGCCCACTGAAGCTTTCTTT
TRBJ2-1,TRBV6-5,.,TRBD2,CASSTLAGGLNEQFF,TGTGCCAGCAGTACACTAGCGGGAGGCCTCAATGAGCAGTTCTTC
TRBJ1-2,TRBV13,.,.,CASSARGGARVRGYTF,TGTGCCAGCAGCGCCCGAGGGGGGGCGAGGGTGCGTGGCTACACCTTC
TRBJ1-2,TRBV7-8,.,TRBD1,CASSRDRGMDYGYTF,TGTGCCAGCAGCCGAGACAGGGGTATGGACTATGGCTACACCTTC
TRBJ2-7,TRBV5-5,.,TRBD1,CASSFLGTGWEQYF,TGTGCCAGCAGCTTTCTTGGGACAGGGTGGGAGCAGTACTTC
TRBJ2-4,TRBV29-1,.,TRBD2,CSVTLAGVAKNIQYF,TGCAGCGTGACCCTAGCGGGGGTAGCCAAAAACATTCAGTACTTC
TRBJ2-5,TRBV28,.,.,CASSRDGAQAGETQYF,TGTGCCAGCAGTAGAGATGGGGCCCAGGCTGGTGAGACCCAGTACTTC
TRBJ2-1,TRBV23-1,.,.,CASGNRAGAYNEQFF,TGCGCCAGCGGAAACAGGGCGGGGGCCTACAATGAGCAGTTCTTC
TRBJ2-2,TRBV5-1,once,.,CASSLGRRREPFANTGELFF,TGCGCCAGCAGCTTAGGTCGGAGGCGGGAACCATTCGCGAACACCGGGGAGCTGTTTTTT
TRBJ2-1,TRBV1,.,.,CTSSHTLAGGPNEQFF,TGCACCAGCAGCCACACACTAGCGGGAGGGCCGAATGAGCAGTTCTTC